This record concerns one T cell receptor (beta chain) sequence. The data belong to a study of blood T cell repertoires in COVID-19. Source study methods: How many nucleated cells were present was estimated from reference gene primer amplification. Using immunoSEQ multiplex PCR, the repertoire was profiled, and TCRdb retains in-frame clones only, with some absent. V, J and clone size were drawn from that table, and D and trimming were deduced from the DNA. The sample holds about 100,000 clones, over 70% seen once. The CDR3 totals 14 residues. In germline, CDR1 is LGHDT, CDR2 YNNKEL (reference sequence). Unmatched junction bases numbered 4, after V lost 3 bases and J lost 2 bases.

Sequencing was performed on peripheral blood. The sequence was obtained from a man in his 60s with acute or convalescent COVID-19. This chain links TRBV3-1 (or the pseudogene TRBV3-2) with TRBJ2-7; 7 nucleotides agree with TRBD1. CDR3 DNA: TGTGCCAGCAGCCATGACAGGGCACCCTACGAGCAGTACTTC. Protein: CASSHDRAPYEQYF.